One and the same sample provided the 31 T cell receptor beta chains below, sequenced in a study of T cell repertoires in cytomegalovirus infection (dated by TCRdb to about 2019). The treatment or condition label here, explained by the study, means: in vitro stimulation with specific CMV peptide epitopes to enrich CMV-specific T cells. The sequencing machine was an Illumina HiSeq 1500. The public reads were reanalyzed by TCRdb: fastp trimming at Q25, MiXCR alignment, in-frame beta chains only. Entries are consolidated by CDR3 protein sequence, retaining the most common genes and DNA. The sample has around 300,000 distinct CDR3 sequences on record, roughly a fifth of them singletons. The ten top clones hold around 20% of the sample. What these receptors recognize is not known. The material sequenced was cultured PBMCs, taken from culture after CMV antigen stimulation. The receptors were gathered from a human donor in good health (CMV status not recorded). Some clones in this sample may be carry-over from other donors' samples.

The V and J genes are TRBV7-6 and TRBJ2-3; 9 nucleotides line up with TRBD1. Germline CDR1 SGHVS, CDR2 FNYEAQ. After removal of 5 bases from V and 8 bases from J, the junction contained 11 bases not matched to a gene. This CDR3 has 15 residues. CDR3 residues: CASSGGDRETGTQYF. DNA of the CDR3: TGTGCCAGCAGCGGGGGGGACAGGGAGACGGGTACGCAGTATTTT.

CDR3 loop: CSVEGQGVSHEAFF. The CDR3 DNA sequence: TGCAGTGTTGAAGGACAGGGGGTTTCTCATGAAGCTTTCTTT. The chain employs TRBV20-1 and TRBJ1-1, with TRBD1 identical over 10 bases. This CDR3 contains 14 residues. The germline V gene encodes CDR1 DFQATT and CDR2 SNEGSKA (reference sequence). With V trimmed by 7 bases and J by 7 bases, 12 bases remained unmatched.

This clonotype came up a few times. The chain combines TRBV12-3 or TRBV12-4 with TRBJ2-1; 14 nucleotides agree with TRBD2. The CDR3 is 15 amino acids. V lost 5 bases and J lost 8; bases outside the gene matches: 5. CDR3 residues: CASSTGTSGSHEQFF. The CDR3, as DNA: TGTGCCAGCAGTACCGGGACTAGCGGGAGCCATGAGCAGTTCTTC.

In its sample, this clonotype was seen many times. This chain joins TRBV11-3 and TRBJ2-1, with D unclear. Trimming removed 7 bases from V and 6 bases from J, with 19 bases in between. Per germline, CDR1 SGHNT and CDR2 YENEEA. This CDR3 has 15 residues. The CDR3 DNA reads TGTGCCAGCACCAAGACCCATTATAGAAGCAATGAGCAGTTCTTC. It is translated as CASTKTHYRSNEQFF.

The chain employs TRBV10-3 and TRBJ1-2; 7 positions match TRBD1. The CDR3 length is 13 residues. The ends lost 6 bases at V and 6 bases at J; junction bases unmatched: 7. CDR1 is ENHRY, CDR2 SYGVKD, per germline. The CDR3 DNA sequence: TGTGCCATCAGCGACCTCACAGGGGATGGCTACACCTTC. Its translation is CAISDLTGDGYTF.

In this sample, this clonotype turned up a few times. V and J are TRBV7-2 and TRBJ1-5; unclear D gene. V lost 5 bases, J lost 4 bases, and 15 bases lay in between. CDR3 length equals 15 residues. Germline-derived CDR1 and CDR2 are SGHTA and FQGNSA. CDR3 sequence reads: CASSINFSRNQPQHF. As DNA, the CDR3 is TGTGCCAGCAGCATCAACTTCTCTCGAAATCAGCCCCAGCATTTT.

In DNA form, the CDR3 reads TGTGCCAGCAGCCCTCGGGGGAGTAGCAATGAGCAGTTCTTC. The encoded protein is CASSPRGSSNEQFF. The chain has TRBV12-3 or TRBV12-4 and TRBJ2-1; maybe TRBD2 (6 bases). The CDR3 sequence is 14 residues long. V was trimmed by 6 bases and J by 6 bases, leaving 15 bases between them.

The rearrangement links TRBV6-6 to TRBJ2-1, with 8 bases fitting TRBD2. Losses at the gene ends were 6 bases for V and 16 bases for J; bases not matched to a gene: 11. The length of the CDR3 is 12 residues. Germline V lookup: CDR1 MNHNY, CDR2 SVGAGI (reference sequence). The CDR3 here is CASSSREGQEFF. CDR3 in DNA: TGTGCCAGCAGCTCACGGGAGGGCCAGGAATTCTTC.

V and J are TRBV6-2 or TRBV6-3 and TRBJ1-4; D might be TRBD1 (5 bases). From germline, CDR1 is MNHEY and CDR2 SVGEGT. The CDR3 covers 18 residues. V lost 5 bases and J lost 0, with 19 bases in between. CDR3 loop: CASSNLRGAVATNEKLFF. As DNA, the CDR3 is TGTGCCAGCAGTAACCTGCGAGGGGCCGTTGCAACTAATGAAAAACTGTTTTTT.

This chain joins TRBV20-1 and TRBJ1-1; D gene uncertain. CDR1 is DFQATT, CDR2 SNEGSKA, per germline (reference sequence). CDR3 length equals 16 residues. V gave up 4 bases and J gave up 2 bases, with 20 bases separating them. For the CDR3, the DNA is TGCAGTGCTATCTTAAAGCGAGACCCTATAAACACTGAAGCTTTCTTT. Residues: CSAILKRDPINTEAFF.

There are many counts of this clonotype. The V gene is TRBV7-2, the J gene TRBJ1-1; D gene uncertain. This CDR3 contains 15 residues. The germline V and J ends were trimmed by 1 base and 4 bases, with 13 bases remaining between them. Germline CDR1 and CDR2: SGHTA and FQGNSA. The CDR3 nucleotides read TGTGCCAGCAGCTTAGTAATGAAGGGTGGCACTGAAGCTTTCTTT. This translates into CASSLVMKGGTEAFF.

The chain has TRBV3-1 and TRBJ2-1, with TRBD2 matching 10 bases. This CDR3 contains 16 residues. With 0 bases clipped from V and 2 bases from J, the junction kept 1 base outside the gene matches. The V gene's germline CDR1 is LGHDT and CDR2 YNNKEL (reference sequence). Written as DNA, the CDR3 is TGTGCCAGCAGCCAAGAACTAGCGGGGACCTACAATGAGCAGTTCTTC. Its translation: CASSQELAGTYNEQFF.

This clonotype was counted only a few times. This chain uses TRBV4-3 with TRBJ2-7; unclear D gene. V was trimmed by 0 bases and J by 6 bases, leaving 9 bases between them. The length of the CDR3 is 13 residues. Germline lookup yields CDR1 LGHNA and CDR2 YSLEER. The CDR3 is CASSQDSPSEQYF. CDR3 coding DNA: TGCGCCAGCAGCCAAGATTCCCCCTCCGAGCAGTACTTC.

The chain combines TRBV23-1 with TRBJ2-3; 9 bases fit TRBD2. TRBV23-1 belongs to the ORF category, with a function that is uncertain. Unmatched junction bases numbered 10, after V lost 2 bases and J lost 10 bases. This CDR3 comprises 15 residues. This CDR3 is CASSQRGRAFSSQYF. In nucleotides, the CDR3 is TGCGCCAGCAGTCAACGCGGGAGGGCCTTTTCCTCGCAGTATTTT.

Notes on this clonotype: Being one base from a much bigger clone, this may be a read error. The chain has TRBV24-1 and TRBJ2-1; the D gene is possibly TRBD2 (5 bases). Germline V gives CDR1 KGHDR, CDR2 SFDVKD. This CDR3 contains 14 residues. CDR3 sequence reads: CATSDSPYGGEPFF. The CDR3 DNA sequence: TGTGCCACCAGTGATTCCCCGTATGGAGGAGAGCCGTTCTTC.

Many counts were recorded for this clonotype. V gene TRBV7-2 combines with J gene TRBJ2-3, with D perhaps TRBD2 (5 bases). Trimming took 0 bases from V and 4 from J, leaving 8 bases between them. Germline CDR1 and CDR2: SGHTA and FQGNSA. The CDR3 contains 14 residues. The CDR3: CASSLAGVADTQYF. The CDR3 nucleotides are TGTGCCAGCAGCTTAGCGGGAGTCGCAGATACGCAGTATTTT.

In this sample, this clonotype turned up a few times. The rearrangement uses TRBV12-3 or TRBV12-4 and TRBJ2-7; D uncertain. This CDR3 spans 12 amino acids. Deletions cut 5 bases from V and 6 bases from J, with 11 bases between. Here the CDR3 reads CASSASTLEQYF. DNA for the CDR3: TGTGCCAGCAGTGCCTCGACCCTCGAGCAGTACTTC.

The table lists this clonotype with a few counts. At one of its ends the junction is not consistent with the germline gene, which may arise from a read error. This chain links TRBV5-1 with TRBJ1-1, with D maybe TRBD1 (5 bases). Per germline, CDR1 SGHRS and CDR2 YFSETQ. The CDR3 has 14 amino acids. Here the CDR3 DNA reads TGCGCCAGCAGCTGGACCGGGGGGAACGCTGAAGCTTTCTTT. Translating gives CASSWTGGNAEAFF.

The chain joins TRBV2 to TRBJ1-2, with D possibly TRBD1 on 6 matching bases. The CDR3 spans 12 residues. Germline values: CDR1 SNHLY, CDR2 FYNNEI. Trimming removed 7 bases from V and 10 bases from J, with 16 bases in between. The CDR3: CASMMDSGVYTF. The CDR3 DNA sequence: TGTGCCAGCATGATGGACAGCGGCGTCTACACCTTC.

The chain joins TRBV2 to TRBJ1-5; no clear D. The germline gives CDR1 SNHLY, CDR2 FYNNEI. V was trimmed by 6 bases and J by 7 bases, leaving 16 bases between them. The CDR3 spans 14 residues. For the CDR3, the DNA is TGTGCCAGCAGCGCCCGCAAGGGCGTGCAGCCCCAGCATTTT. Amino acid sequence: CASSARKGVQPQHF.

This clonotype showed up just a few times. This chain links TRBV27 with TRBJ2-1; 7 nucleotides agree with TRBD2. The germline V gene has CDR1 MNHEY and CDR2 SMNVEV (reference sequence). Trimming at V came to 6 bases and at J to 3 bases, leaving 11 bases not matched to a gene. The CDR3 is 16 residues long. The CDR3 loop is CASSGPPGTNYNEQFF. CDR3 nucleotides: TGTGCCAGCAGCGGTCCCCCCGGGACTAACTACAATGAGCAGTTCTTC.

This clonotype appeared a few times. This chain connects TRBV11-3 to TRBJ2-1; 13 bases match TRBD2. Germline V gene lookup returns CDR1 SGHNT and CDR2 YENEEA. V lost 5 bases, J lost 7 bases, and 2 bases stayed unmatched. CDR3 size: 14 residues. CDR3 in amino acids: CASSGGLAGNEQFF. Here the CDR3 DNA reads TGTGCCAGCAGCGGGGGACTAGCGGGAAATGAGCAGTTCTTC.

The chain employs TRBV14 and TRBJ1-6, with 7 bases aligning to TRBD1. The CDR3 extends over 16 amino acids. Germline values: CDR1 SGHDN, CDR2 FVKESK. V was clipped by 1 base and J by 10 bases; unmatched bases: 10. Here the CDR3 DNA reads TGTGCCAGCAGCCAAGGAAACACAGGGGTTAGGTCACCCCTCCACTTT. This codes for CASSQGNTGVRSPLHF.

This clonotype was detected ten times or more. The V gene is TRBV7-2, the J gene TRBJ1-2; 9 nucleotides line up with TRBD1. The V gene's germline CDR1 is SGHTA and CDR2 FQGNSA. This CDR3 region has 15 residues. The ends lost 0 bases at V and 2 bases at J; junction bases unmatched: 1. The CDR3 here is CASSLAGTGNYGYTF. The CDR3 coding sequence is TGTGCCAGCAGCTTAGCTGGGACAGGGAACTATGGCTACACCTTC. Supplemented by reference TRBV7-2 and TRBJ1-2, the full variable domain reads GAGVSQSPSNKVTEKGKDVELRCDPISGHTALYWYRQSLGQGLEFLIYFQGNSAPDKSGLPSDRFSAERTGGSVSTLTIQRTQQEDSAVYLCASSLAGTGNYGYTFGSGTRLTVV.

The rearrangement links TRBV7-8 to TRBJ1-3, with TRBD1 identical over 7 bases. Germline V CDR1 and CDR2: SGHVS, FQNEAQ. Losses at the gene ends were 9 bases for V and 2 bases for J; bases not matched to a gene: 7. The CDR3 runs to 14 residues. This CDR3 is CASNTGQAGNTIYF. The CDR3 bases are TGTGCCAGTAATACCGGACAGGCTGGAAACACCATATATTTT.

This clonotype was recorded a few times. This chain joins TRBV29-1 and TRBJ2-1; 11 nucleotides match TRBD2. Germline loops: CDR1 SQVTM, CDR2 ANQGSEA. There are 16 residues in the CDR3. V lost 1 base and J lost 7; bases outside the gene matches: 9. The CDR3 loop is CSVEGLAGRLGNEQFF. The CDR3 DNA sequence: TGCAGCGTTGAAGGACTAGCGGGAAGGTTGGGGAATGAGCAGTTCTTC.

The sample holds many counts of this clonotype. The chain recombines TRBV7-8 with TRBJ2-5; tentative D call: TRBD1 (6 bases). There are 16 residues in the CDR3. Germline CDR1 reads SGHVS; CDR2 reads FQNEAQ. V was clipped by 0 bases and J by 4 bases, with 15 bases between them. CDR3 DNA: TGTGCCAGCAGCTTAGCGCTGAACAGGGCGGGAGAGACCCAGTACTTC. Its translation is CASSLALNRAGETQYF.

This clonotype came up a few times. V and J are TRBV11-2 and TRBJ2-3; no firm D call. The CDR3 loop spans 14 amino acids. In germline, CDR1 is SGHAT, CDR2 FQNNGV. With 5 bases removed from V and 9 bases from J, the gap between germline ends came to 18 bases. CDR3 loop: CASSPDGQKRTQYF. The CDR3 nucleotides read TGTGCCAGCAGCCCCGATGGGCAAAAAAGGACGCAGTATTTT.

This clonotype was observed once. J is TRBJ2-5 and V is TRBV4-3; D is perhaps TRBD1 (6 bases). The CDR3 consists of 16 residues. The germline CDR1 and CDR2 sequences are LGHNA and YSLEER. V was cut by 1 base and J by 4 bases, with 16 bases left in between. The CDR3 coding sequence is TGCGCCAGCAGCCAAGGCCGTCCAGGGGAAGGAGAGACCCAGTACTTC. This gives the protein CASSQGRPGEGETQYF.

This clonotype was seen only a few times. The rearrangement uses TRBV29-1 and TRBJ1-6, with 10 bases aligning to TRBD1. J was trimmed by 6 bases and V by 6 bases; bases with no gene match: 5. There are 14 residues in the CDR3. Germline values: CDR1 SQVTM, CDR2 ANQGSEA. In DNA, the CDR3 is TGCAGCGTCCAGGACAGGGGGGGTAATTCACCCCTCCACTTT. Translating it yields CSVQDRGGNSPLHF.

This clonotype was picked up a small number of times. V and J are TRBV11-3 and TRBJ2-5; 10 bases map to TRBD2. Germline-derived CDR1 and CDR2 are SGHNT and YENEEA. J lost 5 bases, V lost 2 bases, and 8 bases had no gene match. The CDR3 is 16 amino acids. The DNA for the CDR3 is TGTGCCAGCAGCTTAACCAGCGGGAGGGCCGGGGAGACCCAGTACTTC. Translating gives CASSLTSGRAGETQYF.